The entry below gives a single T cell receptor beta chain sequence along with its context. The antigen is not known. In the PCR, 60 Vbeta and 13 Jbeta primers were used. Assay: immunoSEQ multiplex PCR; the TCRdb copy retains only in-frame clones and omits some. The data hold around 230,000 clones, with roughly 82% observed a single time. This specimen comes from a study of cytomegalovirus exposure and HLA in healthy donors. V was trimmed by 0 bases and J by 0 bases, leaving 6 bases between them. The CDR3 sequence is 14 residues long. The germline CDR1 and CDR2 sequences are SGHTS and YDEGEE. Study results and caveats: Sequencing artifact likely explains a cluster of highly shared sequence variants. Reports credit the classifier with highly specific, highly sensitive diagnosis of cytomegalovirus status. Within an earlier analysis, most TCR beta V segments proved productive either about 87% or about 30% of the time.

The source material was PBMCs. This rearrangement joins TRBV5-8 to TRBJ1-1; D is unresolved. The sequence was obtained from a man aged 35 to 55 in good health and CMV-seropositive. The CDR3 region is CASSLGRVNTEAFF. In DNA, the CDR3 is TGTGCCAGCAGCTTGGGACGGGTGAACACTGAAGCTTTCTTT.